This is a list of T cell receptor beta chains from one sample in a study of tumor and adjacent non-tumor tissue in lung cancer. Each CDR3 protein gets one entry after TCRdb re-called the multiplex PCR reads with MiXCR. The sample shows roughly 65,000 distinct CDR3 sequences, almost 60% of them seen only once. Sequenced input: lung tumor tissue. These receptors were obtained from a man aged 50 or older with non-small cell lung cancer. The CDR3 runs from the conserved cysteine through the conserved F or W. Fields, in order: CDR3 DNA, CDR3 protein, J gene, V gene, clone size, D gene. A D gene is named only where the DNA matches it firmly. The size of a clone is reported for some rows only, either as once, few or many, or as a class for expanded clones.

CDR3 DNA: TGTGCCAGCAGTTGGAACTATCAAGAGGCCCAGTACTTC; CDR3 protein: CASSWNYQEAQYF; J gene: TRBJ2-5; V gene: TRBV6-6; clone size: -; D gene: -
CDR3 DNA: TGTGCCAGCAGTTCGATTCGGGGATCCTACAATGAGCAGTTCTTC; CDR3 protein: CASSSIRGSYNEQFF; J gene: TRBJ2-1; V gene: TRBV12-3/TRBV12-4; clone size: -; D gene: -
CDR3 DNA: TGTGCCAGCAGCCCCTGGGCAGCCAATGAGCAGTTCTTC; CDR3 protein: CASSPWAANEQFF; J gene: TRBJ2-1; V gene: TRBV14; clone size: many; D gene: -
CDR3 DNA: TGTGCCAGCGGCCCGAGGACTAGCGGGAGGAACAATGAGCAGTTCTTC; CDR3 protein: CASGPRTSGRNNEQFF; J gene: TRBJ2-1; V gene: TRBV4-1; clone size: -; D gene: TRBD2
CDR3 DNA: TGTGCCAGCAGCACACCGGTACGGGGGCGAGGGAACACTGAAGCTTTCTTT; CDR3 protein: CASSTPVRGRGNTEAFF; J gene: TRBJ1-1; V gene: TRBV7-9; clone size: -; D gene: -
CDR3 DNA: TGTGCTAGCAGTGGAGAAGGTAGCGCTCCTCGTCCAGATACGCAGTATTTT; CDR3 protein: CASSGEGSAPRPDTQYF; J gene: TRBJ2-3; V gene: TRBV6-1; clone size: -; D gene: -
CDR3 DNA: TGTGCCAGCAGCCCCCAGAGGGGGAACACTGAAGCTTTCTTT; CDR3 protein: CASSPQRGNTEAFF; J gene: TRBJ1-1; V gene: TRBV7-8; clone size: few; D gene: -
CDR3 DNA: TGTGCCAGCGGCCCCGGGACAGGAACCTACGAGCAGTACTTC; CDR3 protein: CASGPGTGTYEQYF; J gene: TRBJ2-7; V gene: TRBV13; clone size: -; D gene: TRBD1
CDR3 DNA: TGTGCCTGCAGCCGAGAGACTAGTGGGGGACTCACAGATACGCAGTATTTT; CDR3 protein: CACSRETSGGLTDTQYF; J gene: TRBJ2-3; V gene: TRBV11-3; clone size: once; D gene: -
CDR3 DNA: TGTGCCAGCACCCTGAAGACAGGGGACGAGCAGTACTTC; CDR3 protein: CASTLKTGDEQYF; J gene: TRBJ2-7; V gene: TRBV7-2; clone size: -; D gene: TRBD1
CDR3 DNA: TGTGCCAGCAGACAAGATCCTAGCGGTCCTCAGGTGGGGGAGCTGTTTTTT; CDR3 protein: CASRQDPSGPQVGELFF; J gene: TRBJ2-2; V gene: TRBV4-2; clone size: -; D gene: TRBD2
CDR3 DNA: TGTGCCAGCACTCCAGCGGGACAGGGTTATGAAAAACTGTTTTTT; CDR3 protein: CASTPAGQGYEKLFF; J gene: TRBJ1-4; V gene: TRBV12-3/TRBV12-4; clone size: -; D gene: TRBD1
CDR3 DNA: TGTGCCAACAGCACACTTGCGGGACAGACAAGACTGTTTTTT; CDR3 protein: CANSTLAGQTRLFF; J gene: TRBJ1-4; V gene: TRBV7-9; clone size: -; D gene: TRBD1
CDR3 DNA: TGTGCCACCAATGCCCGAGGCATAAGCCACGAGACCCAGTACTTC; CDR3 protein: CATNARGISHETQYF; J gene: TRBJ2-5; V gene: TRBV24-1; clone size: -; D gene: -
CDR3 DNA: TGTGCCAGCAGCCCCCGGTCCGGGACAGGGGGCGAGCAAGAGACCCAGTACTTC; CDR3 protein: CASSPRSGTGGEQETQYF; J gene: TRBJ2-5; V gene: TRBV5-5; clone size: many; D gene: TRBD1
CDR3 DNA: TGTGCCAGCAGCTTAGACGGGAGGGCTGCAGCTAATGAAAAACTGTTTTTT; CDR3 protein: CASSLDGRAAANEKLFF; J gene: TRBJ1-4; V gene: TRBV7-9; clone size: -; D gene: -
CDR3 DNA: TGTGCCATCAGCTTCTCGGAACACAACTATAATTCACCTCTCCACTTT; CDR3 protein: CAISFSEHNYNSPLHF; J gene: TRBJ1-6; V gene: TRBV11-2; clone size: once; D gene: -
CDR3 DNA: TGTGCCAGCCCCAACATGCGGGGCGGGGAGCTGTTTTTT; CDR3 protein: CASPNMRGGELFF; J gene: TRBJ2-2; V gene: TRBV11-3; clone size: -; D gene: -
CDR3 DNA: TGTGCCAGCAGAGCCCTGACAGGGGTGTCCTACAATGAGCAGTTCTTC; CDR3 protein: CASRALTGVSYNEQFF; J gene: TRBJ2-1; V gene: TRBV12-3/TRBV12-4; clone size: many; D gene: TRBD1
CDR3 DNA: TGTGACAGCAGCTTCGGGAGCTTAGTGGGAGATGCACACGAGCAGTACTTC; CDR3 protein: CDSSFGSLVGDAHEQYF; J gene: TRBJ2-7; V gene: TRBV5-4; clone size: -; D gene: -
CDR3 DNA: TGTGCCTGGATTCCGAGTTCGGGGGAGCAGTACTTC; CDR3 protein: CAWIPSSGEQYF; J gene: TRBJ2-7; V gene: TRBV30; clone size: -; D gene: -
CDR3 DNA: TGTGCCAGCAGTCTACTAGGATCGGGGGTGTTCTTC; CDR3 protein: CASSLLGSGVFF; J gene: TRBJ2-1; V gene: TRBV12-3/TRBV12-4; clone size: many; D gene: -
CDR3 DNA: TGTGGCAGCAGTTATTCGAACAGGGTTGAGACCCAGTACTTC; CDR3 protein: CGSSYSNRVETQYF; J gene: TRBJ2-5; V gene: TRBV6-5; clone size: -; D gene: -
CDR3 DNA: TGTGCCATCAGTAGGCGACCGCGGGACAGGGGCGTCTATGGCTACACCTTC; CDR3 protein: CAISRRPRDRGVYGYTF; J gene: TRBJ1-2; V gene: TRBV10-3; clone size: many; D gene: TRBD1
CDR3 DNA: TGTGCCAGCAGTAGACAGGGAACTAATGAAAAACTGTTTTTT; CDR3 protein: CASSRQGTNEKLFF; J gene: TRBJ1-4; V gene: TRBV6-1; clone size: many; D gene: TRBD1
CDR3 DNA: TGTGCCAGCAGGGGGGGCGGAACAGTGGATACGCAGTATTTT; CDR3 protein: CASRGGGTVDTQYF; J gene: TRBJ2-3; V gene: TRBV5-6; clone size: many; D gene: -
CDR3 DNA: TGCAGTGCACTCGCTAGAGGGGGCGTCTGGGAGCAGTACTTC; CDR3 protein: CSALARGGVWEQYF; J gene: TRBJ2-7; V gene: TRBV20-1; clone size: -; D gene: TRBD1
CDR3 DNA: TGTGCCAGCAAGGAAGGAGGCGCGGGGGGCCTCCACTTT; CDR3 protein: CASKEGGAGGLHF; J gene: TRBJ1-6; V gene: TRBV6-1; clone size: many; D gene: -
CDR3 DNA: TGCGATGCTAGAACAGGGCGGGATCAGCCCCAGCATTTT; CDR3 protein: CDARTGRDQPQHF; J gene: TRBJ1-5; V gene: TRBV20-1; clone size: once; D gene: -
CDR3 DNA: TGTGCCAGCAGATTTAGCTTTACGCAGTATTTT; CDR3 protein: CASRFSFTQYF; J gene: TRBJ2-3; V gene: TRBV25-1; clone size: -; D gene: -
CDR3 DNA: TGTGCCAGCAACCCAGGGACTAGCGGGTTTGCAGATGCGGAGTATTTT; CDR3 protein: CASNPGTSGFADAEYF; J gene: TRBJ2-3; V gene: TRBV11-3; clone size: -; D gene: TRBD2
CDR3 DNA: TGTGCCAGCAGCTTAACACGGGACAGGGTTTACAATGAGCAGTTCTTC; CDR3 protein: CASSLTRDRVYNEQFF; J gene: TRBJ2-1; V gene: TRBV5-6; clone size: many; D gene: TRBD1
CDR3 DNA: TGCGCCATCAGCCAAGGGGACAGGGAAGGGGAGACCCAGTATTTC; CDR3 protein: CAISQGDREGETQYF; J gene: TRBJ2-5; V gene: TRBV4-1; clone size: -; D gene: TRBD1
CDR3 DNA: TGTGTCAGTAGCTTAGTAGCGGGAGGTCGAGCAGATACGCAGTACTTT; CDR3 protein: CVSSLVAGGRADTQYF; J gene: TRBJ2-3; V gene: TRBV7-9; clone size: -; D gene: TRBD2
CDR3 DNA: TGCAGCGTCCTTAGCCGGGGGCACATAGATACGCAGTATTTT; CDR3 protein: CSVLSRGHIDTQYF; J gene: TRBJ2-3; V gene: TRBV29-1; clone size: -; D gene: -
CDR3 DNA: TGCAGTGCTAGAAATTCCTACGAGCAGTACTTC; CDR3 protein: CSARNSYEQYF; J gene: TRBJ2-7; V gene: TRBV20-1; clone size: -; D gene: -
CDR3 DNA: TGCAATGTCGAACTTCTAGCTGGAGGGCAGAATGAGCAGTTCTTC; CDR3 protein: CNVELLAGGQNEQFF; J gene: TRBJ2-1; V gene: TRBV29-1; clone size: few; D gene: -
CDR3 DNA: TGTATCAGCGCCCGGCGGGATAGCTACGAGCAGTACTTC; CDR3 protein: CISARRDSYEQYF; J gene: TRBJ2-7; V gene: TRBV6-5; clone size: -; D gene: -
CDR3 DNA: TGTGTCAATAGCCCCAACCTAGGGGAGACCCAGTACTTC; CDR3 protein: CVNSPNLGETQYF; J gene: TRBJ2-5; V gene: TRBV11-2; clone size: once; D gene: -
CDR3 DNA: TGTGCCAGCGGTTACGACAGAGGGCGAATTGAAGCTTTCTTT; CDR3 protein: CASGYDRGRIEAFF; J gene: TRBJ1-1; V gene: TRBV6-6; clone size: -; D gene: -
CDR3 DNA: TGTGCCAGCAGCTTAGTGGGGGGTAACTACGATCAGTACTTC; CDR3 protein: CASSLVGGNYDQYF; J gene: TRBJ2-7; V gene: TRBV7-9; clone size: -; D gene: -
CDR3 DNA: TGTGCCAGCTGTCGGTCCACAGGGGACTACAATGAGCAGTTCTTC; CDR3 protein: CASCRSTGDYNEQFF; J gene: TRBJ2-1; V gene: TRBV11-1; clone size: -; D gene: TRBD1
CDR3 DNA: TGTGCCAGCAGCCAAGAGGAAAGGGTGACAACTAATGAAAAACTGTTTTTT; CDR3 protein: CASSQEERVTTNEKLFF; J gene: TRBJ1-4; V gene: TRBV4-2; clone size: many; D gene: -
CDR3 DNA: TGTGATAGCAACGCCGGGACTAGCGGCACAGATACGCAGTATTTT; CDR3 protein: CDSNAGTSGTDTQYF; J gene: TRBJ2-3; V gene: TRBV11-3; clone size: -; D gene: TRBD2
CDR3 DNA: TGCAGCGTCCCGCCTTGCGGCCAAGGGGAGACCCAGTACTTC; CDR3 protein: CSVPPCGQGETQYF; J gene: TRBJ2-5; V gene: TRBV29-1; clone size: -; D gene: -
CDR3 DNA: TGCAGTGCTACGGGTGTGGCAGTTACCTACGAGCAGTACTTC; CDR3 protein: CSATGVAVTYEQYF; J gene: TRBJ2-7; V gene: TRBV20-1; clone size: -; D gene: -
CDR3 DNA: TGTGCCAGCAAGGGGGGGGCCGCGGTGAATCAGCCCCAGCATTTT; CDR3 protein: CASKGGAAVNQPQHF; J gene: TRBJ1-5; V gene: TRBV6-1; clone size: -; D gene: -
CDR3 DNA: TGTGCCAGCAGTCCAACCGGGTCCCAAAGGGAGCTGTTTTTT; CDR3 protein: CASSPTGSQRELFF; J gene: TRBJ2-2; V gene: TRBV12-3/TRBV12-4; clone size: -; D gene: -
CDR3 DNA: TGTGCCTGGAAATCCGGACAGGGTCCGGCAGATACGCGGTATTTT; CDR3 protein: CAWKSGQGPADTRYF; J gene: TRBJ2-3; V gene: TRBV30; clone size: -; D gene: TRBD1
CDR3 DNA: TGTGCCAGCAGCCAAGTGGGGGTGGGGGAGACCCAGTACTTC; CDR3 protein: CASSQVGVGETQYF; J gene: TRBJ2-5; V gene: TRBV7-8; clone size: few; D gene: -
CDR3 DNA: TGTGTCAGCAGCTCCACCTGGGGTGTAGTAGAGACCCAGTACTTC; CDR3 protein: CVSSSTWGVVETQYF; J gene: TRBJ2-5; V gene: TRBV11-2; clone size: -; D gene: -
CDR3 DNA: TGTGCCAGCCTAGCGGGAGGCTCCTACGAGCAGTACTTC; CDR3 protein: CASLAGGSYEQYF; J gene: TRBJ2-7; V gene: TRBV6-6; clone size: many; D gene: TRBD2
CDR3 DNA: TGTGCCAACAGTTACTCGAATTTCAGAACGGGTCCCACTGAAGCTTTCTTT; CDR3 protein: CANSYSNFRTGPTEAFF; J gene: TRBJ1-1; V gene: TRBV6-2/TRBV6-3; clone size: -; D gene: -
CDR3 DNA: TGTGCCAGTAGTTACCTGGGGGTCGTAGGCTACACCTTC; CDR3 protein: CASSYLGVVGYTF; J gene: TRBJ1-2; V gene: TRBV6-5; clone size: -; D gene: -
CDR3 DNA: TGTGTCAGCAGCTTGGATCAGGACCGCTACGAGCAGTACTTC; CDR3 protein: CVSSLDQDRYEQYF; J gene: TRBJ2-7; V gene: TRBV5-4; clone size: few; D gene: -
CDR3 DNA: TGTGCCAGCTGTACGGGACGGCCGGAAGAGACCCAGTACTTC; CDR3 protein: CASCTGRPEETQYF; J gene: TRBJ2-5; V gene: TRBV6-6; clone size: -; D gene: -